This T cell receptor beta chain is drawn from a study of T cells in Graves' hyperthyroidism and ophthalmopathy. At the level of the study: Peripheral blood was secured at the point of initial diagnosis, before any treatment.

This clonotype has at least ten counts. Its antigen is as yet unknown. This CDR3 is built from 13 residues. The germline V gene encodes CDR1 SGHTA and CDR2 FQGNSA. Trimming shortened V by 1 base and J by 4 bases, and 7 bases separated the two germline ends. Amplified TCR beta CDR3 regions came from RNA transcripts. HTBI primers were employed in a first-round RT-PCR of the TCR CDR3. One entry per CDR3 protein results from TCRdb running MiXCR on the multiplex PCR reads. Of around 720,000 distinct CDR3 sequences listed, roughly a third are singletons. Lactation, pregnancy, other autoimmune disease or uncontrolled infection led to exclusion of patients. The study, taken as a whole, reports: Most clonotypes expanded in thyroid above 0.001 were likewise present in blood. Separating ophthalmopathy from stable hyperthyroidism was achieved by a 13 V-J model.

The rearrangement joins TRBV7-2 to TRBJ2-5; D is ambiguous. The sequence was collected from a woman between 35 and 50 years old with Graves' hyperthyroidism. The source material was blood. The CDR3 sequence is CASSLGTLETQYF. CDR3 DNA sequence: TGTGCCAGCAGCTTAGGGACGCTAGAGACCCAGTACTTC.